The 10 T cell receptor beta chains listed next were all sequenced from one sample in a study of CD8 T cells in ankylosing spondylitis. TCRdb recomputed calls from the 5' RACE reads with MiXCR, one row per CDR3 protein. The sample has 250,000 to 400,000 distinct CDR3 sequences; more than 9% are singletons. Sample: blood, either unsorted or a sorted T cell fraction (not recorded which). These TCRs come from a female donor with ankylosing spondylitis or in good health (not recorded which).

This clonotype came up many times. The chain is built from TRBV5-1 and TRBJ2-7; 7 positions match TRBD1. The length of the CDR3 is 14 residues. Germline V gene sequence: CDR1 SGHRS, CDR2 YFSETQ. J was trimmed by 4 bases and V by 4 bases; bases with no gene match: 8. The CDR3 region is CASSPDRVEYEQYF. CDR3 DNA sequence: TGCGCCAGCAGCCCTGACAGGGTGGAATACGAGCAGTACTTC.

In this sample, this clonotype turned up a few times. The CDR3 DNA is TGTGCCAGCACCATGACAGTACTTAACACCATATATTTT. It encodes CASTMTVLNTIYF. The chain links TRBV12-3 or TRBV12-4 to TRBJ1-3, with a possible D match to TRBD1 (5 bases). The CDR3 loop spans 13 amino acids. V lost 7 bases and J 7 bases, leaving 14 bases between the germline ends.

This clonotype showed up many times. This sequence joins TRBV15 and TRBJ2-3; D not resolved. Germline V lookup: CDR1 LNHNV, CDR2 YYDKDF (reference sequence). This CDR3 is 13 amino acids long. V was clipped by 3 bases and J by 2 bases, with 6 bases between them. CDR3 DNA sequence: TGTGCCACCAGCAGGGGTCCCACAGATACGCAGTATTTT. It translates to CATSRGPTDTQYF.

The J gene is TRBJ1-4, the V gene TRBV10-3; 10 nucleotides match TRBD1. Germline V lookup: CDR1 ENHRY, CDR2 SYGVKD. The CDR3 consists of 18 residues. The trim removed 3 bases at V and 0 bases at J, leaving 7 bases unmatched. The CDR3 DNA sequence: TGTGCCATCAGTGATGACAGGGGGCTTACGGCAACTAATGAAAAACTGTTTTTT. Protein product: CAISDDRGLTATNEKLFF.

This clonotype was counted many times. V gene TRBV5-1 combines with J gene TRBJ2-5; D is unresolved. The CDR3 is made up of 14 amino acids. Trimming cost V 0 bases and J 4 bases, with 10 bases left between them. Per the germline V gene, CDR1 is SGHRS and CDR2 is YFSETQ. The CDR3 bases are TGCGCCAGCAGCTTGGAAGGACGAAGAGAGACCCAGTACTTC. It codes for CASSLEGRRETQYF.

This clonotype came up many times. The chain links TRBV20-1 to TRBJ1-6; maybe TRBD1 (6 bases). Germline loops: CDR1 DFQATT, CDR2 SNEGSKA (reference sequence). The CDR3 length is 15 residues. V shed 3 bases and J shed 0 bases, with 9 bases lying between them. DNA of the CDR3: TGCAGTGCTAGGGAAGGGGGCTCCTATAATTCACCCCTCCACTTT. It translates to CSAREGGSYNSPLHF.

This chain's CDR3 is CSARDGYNEQFF. CDR3 coding DNA: TGCAGTGCTAGGGATGGATACAATGAGCAGTTCTTC. The chain is built from TRBV20-1 and TRBJ2-1; no reliable D call. With 3 bases removed from V and 4 bases from J, the gap between germline ends came to 7 bases. The CDR3 has 12 amino acids. The germline gives CDR1 DFQATT, CDR2 SNEGSKA (reference sequence).

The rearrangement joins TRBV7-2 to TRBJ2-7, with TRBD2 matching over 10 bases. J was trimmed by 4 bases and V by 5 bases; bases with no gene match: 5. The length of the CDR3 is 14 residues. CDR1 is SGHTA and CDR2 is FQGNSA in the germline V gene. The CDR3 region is CASSRGLADYEQYF. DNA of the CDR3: TGTGCCAGCAGCCGCGGACTAGCGGATTACGAGCAGTACTTC.

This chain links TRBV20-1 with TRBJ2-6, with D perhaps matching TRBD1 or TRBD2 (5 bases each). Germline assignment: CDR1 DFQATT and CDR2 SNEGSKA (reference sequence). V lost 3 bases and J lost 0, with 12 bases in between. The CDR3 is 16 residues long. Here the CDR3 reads CSASIEGISGANVLTF. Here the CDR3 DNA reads TGCAGTGCTAGTATCGAGGGGATCTCTGGGGCCAACGTCCTGACTTTC.

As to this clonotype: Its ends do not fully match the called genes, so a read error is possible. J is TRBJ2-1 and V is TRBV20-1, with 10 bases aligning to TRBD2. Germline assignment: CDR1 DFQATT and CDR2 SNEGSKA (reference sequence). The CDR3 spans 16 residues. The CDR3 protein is CCARDPLAGDNNEQFF. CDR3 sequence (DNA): TGCTGTGCTAGAGATCCGCTAGCGGGGGACAACAATGAGCAGTTCTTC.